This entry features one T cell receptor (beta chain) sequence. In TCRdb, the 5' RACE reads were re-called with MiXCR into one record per CDR3 protein. Counted here are tens of thousands of distinct CDR3 sequences, around a tenth occurring once; the ten biggest clones make up 5% to 6.5%. This sample stems from a study of early T cells in non-severe SARS-CoV-2 infection. In the study overall: Chains were unpaired, as sequencing was done on bulk RNA from unsorted whole blood.

The germline V and J ends were trimmed by 4 bases and 2 bases, with 9 bases remaining between them. The germline CDR1 and CDR2 sequences are MDHEN and SYDVKM. The CDR3 has 13 amino acids. The chain combines TRBV28 with TRBJ2-7, with D uncertain. The sample here was whole blood, taken at baseline. The clonotype was recovered from an adult who was a healthcare worker with PCR-confirmed SARS-CoV-2 infection or an uninfected control (not recorded which). The CDR3 coding sequence is TGTGCCAGCAGTTCCGGGCCTACCTACGAGCAGTACTTC. Translation: CASSSGPTYEQYF. Full variable domain (missing parts from reference TRBV28 and TRBJ2-7): DVKVTQSSRYLVKRTGEKVFLECVQDMDHENMFWYRQDPGLGLRLIYFSYDVKMKEKGDIPEGYSVSREKKERFSLILESASTNQTSMYLCASSSGPTYEQYFGPGTRLTVT.